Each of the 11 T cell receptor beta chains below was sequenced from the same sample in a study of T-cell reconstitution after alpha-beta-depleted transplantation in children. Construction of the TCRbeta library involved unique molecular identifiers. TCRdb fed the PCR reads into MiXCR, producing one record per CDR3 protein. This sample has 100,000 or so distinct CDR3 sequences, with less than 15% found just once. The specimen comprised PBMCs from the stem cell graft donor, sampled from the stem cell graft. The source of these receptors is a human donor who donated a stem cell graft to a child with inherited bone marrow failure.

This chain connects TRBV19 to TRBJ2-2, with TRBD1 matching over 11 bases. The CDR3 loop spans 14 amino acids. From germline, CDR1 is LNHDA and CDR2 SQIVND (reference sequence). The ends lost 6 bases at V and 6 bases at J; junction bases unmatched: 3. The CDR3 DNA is TGTGCCAGTAGCCCGGGACAGGGGGCCGGGGAGCTGTTTTTT. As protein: CASSPGQGAGELFF.

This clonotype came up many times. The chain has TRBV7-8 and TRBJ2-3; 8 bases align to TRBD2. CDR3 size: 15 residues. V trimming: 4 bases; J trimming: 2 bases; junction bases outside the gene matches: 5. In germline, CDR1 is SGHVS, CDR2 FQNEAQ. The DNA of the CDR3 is TGTGCCAGCAGCTCGGGGGGGCTAGCCACAGATACGCAGTATTTT. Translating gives CASSSGGLATDTQYF.

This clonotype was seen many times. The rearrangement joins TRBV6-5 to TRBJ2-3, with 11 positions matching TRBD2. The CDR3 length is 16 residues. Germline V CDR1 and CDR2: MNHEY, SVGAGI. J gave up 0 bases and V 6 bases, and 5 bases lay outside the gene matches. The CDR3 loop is CASRGLAGGSTDTQYF. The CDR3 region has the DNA TGTGCCAGCAGAGGGCTAGCGGGGGGTAGCACAGATACGCAGTATTTT.

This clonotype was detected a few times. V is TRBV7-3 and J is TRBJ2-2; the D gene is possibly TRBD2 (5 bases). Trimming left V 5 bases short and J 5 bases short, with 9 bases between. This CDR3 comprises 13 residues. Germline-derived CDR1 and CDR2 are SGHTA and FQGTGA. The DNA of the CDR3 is TGTGCCAGCAGCCCGGGATGGACCGGGGAGCTGTTTTTT. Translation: CASSPGWTGELFF.

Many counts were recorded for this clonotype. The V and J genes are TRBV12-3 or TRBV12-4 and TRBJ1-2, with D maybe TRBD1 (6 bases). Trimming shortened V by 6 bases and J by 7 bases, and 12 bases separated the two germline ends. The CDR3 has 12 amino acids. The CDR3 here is CASRSGDFGYTF. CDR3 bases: TGTGCCAGCAGATCAGGGGATTTTGGCTACACCTTC.

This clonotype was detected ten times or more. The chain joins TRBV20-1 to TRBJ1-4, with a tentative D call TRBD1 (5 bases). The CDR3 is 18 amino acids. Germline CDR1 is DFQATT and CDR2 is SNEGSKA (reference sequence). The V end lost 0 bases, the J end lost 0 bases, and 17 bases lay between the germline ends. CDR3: CSARDRRGRRATNEKLFF. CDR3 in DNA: TGCAGTGCTAGAGATCGAAGGGGCCGTAGGGCAACTAATGAAAAACTGTTTTTT.

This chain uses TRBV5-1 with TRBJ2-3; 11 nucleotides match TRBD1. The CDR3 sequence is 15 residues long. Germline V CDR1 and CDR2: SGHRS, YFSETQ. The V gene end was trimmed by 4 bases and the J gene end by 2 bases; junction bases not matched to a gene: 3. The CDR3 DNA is TGCGCCAGCAGCCGGGACAGGGGGACCACAGATACGCAGTATTTT. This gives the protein CASSRDRGTTDTQYF. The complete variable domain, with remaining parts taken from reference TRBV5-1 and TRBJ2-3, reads KAGVTQTPRYLIKTRGQQVTLSCSPISGHRSVSWYQQTPGQGLQFLFEYFSETQRNKGNFPGRFSGRQFSNSRSEMNVSTLELGDSALYLCASSRDRGTTDTQYFGPGTRLTVL.

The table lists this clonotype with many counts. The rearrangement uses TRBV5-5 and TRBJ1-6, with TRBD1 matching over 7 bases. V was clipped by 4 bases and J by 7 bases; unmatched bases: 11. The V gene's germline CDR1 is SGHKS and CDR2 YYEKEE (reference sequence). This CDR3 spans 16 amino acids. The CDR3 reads CASSPGSDRTNSPLHF. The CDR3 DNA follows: TGTGCCAGCAGCCCGGGGTCGGACAGGACCAATTCACCCCTCCACTTT.

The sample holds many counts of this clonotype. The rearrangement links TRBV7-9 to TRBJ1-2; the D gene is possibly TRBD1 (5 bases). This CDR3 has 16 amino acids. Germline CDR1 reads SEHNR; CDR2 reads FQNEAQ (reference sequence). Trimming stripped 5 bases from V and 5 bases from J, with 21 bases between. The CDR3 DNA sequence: TGTGCCAGCAGCGACACAACAGGTTTGAATTGGTATGGCTACACCTTC. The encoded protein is CASSDTTGLNWYGYTF.

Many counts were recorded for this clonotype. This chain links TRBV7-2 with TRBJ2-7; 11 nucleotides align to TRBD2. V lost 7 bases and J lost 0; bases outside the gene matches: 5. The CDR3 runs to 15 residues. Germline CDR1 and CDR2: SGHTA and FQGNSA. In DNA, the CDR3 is TGTGCCAGCACCGCTAGCGGGGGGAGCTCCTACGAGCAGTACTTC. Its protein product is CASTASGGSSYEQYF.

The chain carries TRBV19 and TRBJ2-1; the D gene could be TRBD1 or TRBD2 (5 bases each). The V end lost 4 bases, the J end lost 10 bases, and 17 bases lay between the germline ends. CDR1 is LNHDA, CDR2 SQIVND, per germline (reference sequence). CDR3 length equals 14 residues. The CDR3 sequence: CASSKVPGRDEQFF. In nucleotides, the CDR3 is TGTGCCAGTAGTAAAGTACCGGGACGCGACGAGCAGTTCTTC.